This T cell receptor (beta chain) was sequenced for a study of blood T cell repertoires in COVID-19. For the study at large: Researchers got acute and convalescent COVID-19 samples from the United States, Italy and Spain.

Under the authors' procedure: Counts of nucleated cells, estimated from reference gene primer amplification, were obtained. This table comes from immunoSEQ multiplex PCR, and its TCRdb copy is limited to in-frame clones, with some not included. D and trimming come from the DNA, and the V and J calls and clone size come from that table. The table shows 250,000 or so clones, with approximately 85% occurring only once. This CDR3 contains 13 residues. CDR1 and CDR2 from the germline V gene are MNHEY and SVGAGI. Between the trimmed V and J ends, which lost 5 bases and 4 bases, there was a span of 8 bases.

The chain recombines TRBV6-5 with TRBJ1-4; D call uncertain. Input material: peripheral blood. This clonotype originated in a middle-aged man with acute or convalescent COVID-19. The CDR3 reads CASSHRYNEKLFF. As DNA, the CDR3 is TGTGCCAGCAGTCATCGGTATAATGAAAAACTGTTTTTT.